The 2 T cell receptor beta chains below all came from one sample that was sequenced in a study of control samples from healthy donors and cancer patients. The repertoire was sequenced with immunoSEQ multiplex PCR; TCRdb's copy has only in-frame clones and lacks some. Among tens of thousands of clones, roughly 90% were seen once, and the ten largest hold over 8%. Sequenced: PBMCs. The receptor source for this set is a woman aged 45-60 years with colorectal cancer.

J is TRBJ2-5 and V is TRBV2; D not certain. Germline V lookup: CDR1 SNHLY, CDR2 FYNNEI. Trimming took 10 bases from V and 1 from J, leaving 10 bases between them. The CDR3 totals 12 residues. CDR3 bases: TGTGCCACCCTAGACGGCCAAGAGACCCAGTACTTC. This translates into CATLDGQETQYF. Full variable domain (remainder filled in from reference TRBV2 and TRBJ2-5): EPEVTQTPSHQVTQMGQEVILRCVPISNHLYFYWYRQILGQKVEFLVSFYNNEISEKSEIFDDQFSVERPDGSNFTLKIRSTKLEDSAMYFCATLDGQETQYFGPGTRLLVL.

The CDR3 is CASRPGAGYEQYV. The CDR3 DNA reads as TGTGCCAGCCGCCCGGGGGCAGGCTACGAGCAGTACGTC. V and J are TRBV2 and TRBJ2-7, with D possibly being TRBD1 or TRBD2 (6 bases each). This CDR3 has 13 residues. Germline-derived CDR1 and CDR2 are SNHLY and FYNNEI. The V and J ends lost 8 bases and 3 bases respectively, with 14 bases between them.